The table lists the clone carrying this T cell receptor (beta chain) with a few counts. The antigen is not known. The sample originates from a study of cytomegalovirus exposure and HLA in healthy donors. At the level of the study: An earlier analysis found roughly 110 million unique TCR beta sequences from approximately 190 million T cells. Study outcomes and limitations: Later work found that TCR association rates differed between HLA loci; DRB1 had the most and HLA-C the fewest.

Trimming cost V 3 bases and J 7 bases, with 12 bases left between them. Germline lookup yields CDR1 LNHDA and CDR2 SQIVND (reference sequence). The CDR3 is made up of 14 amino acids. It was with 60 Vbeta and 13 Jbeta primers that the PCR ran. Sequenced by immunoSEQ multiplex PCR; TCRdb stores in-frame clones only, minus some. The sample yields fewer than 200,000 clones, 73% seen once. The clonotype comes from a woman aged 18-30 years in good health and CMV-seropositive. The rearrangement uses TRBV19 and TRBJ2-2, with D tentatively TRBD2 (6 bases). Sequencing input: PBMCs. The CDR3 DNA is TGTGCCAGTAGTATGTCCGGGGAGGACGGGGAGCTGTTTTTT. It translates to CASSMSGEDGELFF.